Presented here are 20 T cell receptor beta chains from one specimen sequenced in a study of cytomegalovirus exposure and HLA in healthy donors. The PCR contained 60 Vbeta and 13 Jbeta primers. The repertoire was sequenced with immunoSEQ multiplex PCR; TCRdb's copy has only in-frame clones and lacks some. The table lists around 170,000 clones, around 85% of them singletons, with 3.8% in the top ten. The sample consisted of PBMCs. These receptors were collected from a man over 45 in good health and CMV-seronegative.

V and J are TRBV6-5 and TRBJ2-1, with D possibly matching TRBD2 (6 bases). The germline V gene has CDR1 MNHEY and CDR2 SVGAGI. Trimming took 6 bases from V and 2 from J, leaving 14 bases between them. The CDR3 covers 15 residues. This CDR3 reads CASRPGDSTYNEQFF. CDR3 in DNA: TGTGCCAGCAGGCCGGGGGATTCAACCTACAATGAGCAGTTCTTC.

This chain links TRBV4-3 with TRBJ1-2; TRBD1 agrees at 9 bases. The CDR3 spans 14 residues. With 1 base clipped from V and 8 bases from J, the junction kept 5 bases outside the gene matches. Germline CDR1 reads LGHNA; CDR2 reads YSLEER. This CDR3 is CASSQGTGVSGYTF. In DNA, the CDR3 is TGCGCCAGCAGCCAAGGGACAGGGGTGTCGGGCTACACCTTC.

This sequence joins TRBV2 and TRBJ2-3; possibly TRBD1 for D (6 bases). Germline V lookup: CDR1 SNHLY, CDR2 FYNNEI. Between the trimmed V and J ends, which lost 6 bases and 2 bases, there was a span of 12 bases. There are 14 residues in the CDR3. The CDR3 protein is CASRTGSPTDTQYF. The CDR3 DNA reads TGTGCCAGCAGAACAGGGTCCCCCACAGATACGCAGTATTTT.

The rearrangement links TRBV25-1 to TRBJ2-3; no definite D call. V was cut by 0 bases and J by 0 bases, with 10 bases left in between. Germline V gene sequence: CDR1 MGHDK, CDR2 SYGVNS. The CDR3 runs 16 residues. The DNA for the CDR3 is TGTGCCAGCAGTGAATATCGGGTTGTAAGCACAGATACGCAGTATTTT. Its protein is CASSEYRVVSTDTQYF.

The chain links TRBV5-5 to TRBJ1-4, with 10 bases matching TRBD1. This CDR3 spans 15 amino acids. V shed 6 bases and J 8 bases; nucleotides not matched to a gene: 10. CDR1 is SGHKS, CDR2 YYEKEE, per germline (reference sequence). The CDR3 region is CASNNDRGLREKLFF. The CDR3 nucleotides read TGTGCCAGCAACAACGACAGGGGGCTGAGAGAAAAACTGTTTTTT.

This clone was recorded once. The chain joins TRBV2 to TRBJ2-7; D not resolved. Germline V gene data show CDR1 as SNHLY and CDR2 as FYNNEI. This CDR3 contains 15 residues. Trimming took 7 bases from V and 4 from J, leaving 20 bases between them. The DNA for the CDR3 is TGTGCCAGCACTCAGGATGGCCCTTCAAGTTACGAGCAGTACTTC. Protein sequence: CASTQDGPSSYEQYF.

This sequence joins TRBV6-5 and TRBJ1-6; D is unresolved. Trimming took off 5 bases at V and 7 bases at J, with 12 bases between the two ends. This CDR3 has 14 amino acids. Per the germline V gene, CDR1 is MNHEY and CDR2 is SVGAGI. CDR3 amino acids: CASSKEPPNSPLHF. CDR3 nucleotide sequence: TGTGCCAGCAGTAAGGAGCCCCCGAATTCACCCCTCCACTTT.

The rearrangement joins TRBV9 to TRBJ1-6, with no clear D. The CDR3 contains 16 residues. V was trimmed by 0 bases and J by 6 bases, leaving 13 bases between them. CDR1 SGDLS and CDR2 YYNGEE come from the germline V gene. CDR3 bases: TGTGCCAGCAGCGTAGGCCCACTACCGGGTAATTCACCCCTCCACTTT. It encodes CASSVGPLPGNSPLHF.

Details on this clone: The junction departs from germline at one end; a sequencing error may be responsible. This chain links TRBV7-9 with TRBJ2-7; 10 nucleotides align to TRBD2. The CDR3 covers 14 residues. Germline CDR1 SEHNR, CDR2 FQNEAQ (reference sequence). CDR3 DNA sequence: TGTTCCAGCAGCTTAGCGGGGGGTGAGTACGAGCAGTACTTC. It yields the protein CSSSLAGGEYEQYF.

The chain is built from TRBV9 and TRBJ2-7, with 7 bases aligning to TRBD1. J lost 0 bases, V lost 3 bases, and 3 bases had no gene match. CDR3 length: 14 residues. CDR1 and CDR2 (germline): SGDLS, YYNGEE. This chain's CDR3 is CASSAWDSSYEQYF. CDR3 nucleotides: TGTGCCAGCAGCGCCTGGGACAGCTCCTACGAGCAGTACTTC.

CDR3 sequence: CASSEAGGNEQFF. The CDR3 nucleotides are TGTGCCAGCAGTGAGGCGGGTGGCAATGAGCAGTTCTTC. The chain uses TRBV9 and TRBJ2-1, with D perhaps matching TRBD2 (5 bases). The CDR3 has 13 residues. CDR1 and CDR2 from the germline V gene are SGDLS and YYNGEE. With 5 bases removed from V and 6 bases from J, the gap between germline ends came to 12 bases.

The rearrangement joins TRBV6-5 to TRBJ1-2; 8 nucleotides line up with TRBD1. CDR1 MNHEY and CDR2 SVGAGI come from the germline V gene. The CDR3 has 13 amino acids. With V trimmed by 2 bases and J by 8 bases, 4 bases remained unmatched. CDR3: CASSYTQGGGYTF. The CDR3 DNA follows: TGTGCCAGCAGTTACACACAGGGGGGAGGCTACACCTTC.

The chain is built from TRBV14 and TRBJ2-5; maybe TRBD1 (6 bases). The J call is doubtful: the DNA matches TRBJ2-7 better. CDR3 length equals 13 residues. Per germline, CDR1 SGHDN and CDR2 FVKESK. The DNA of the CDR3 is TGTGCCAGCAGCCTCCAGGGGAACCACGAGCAGTACTTC. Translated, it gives CASSLQGNHEQYF.

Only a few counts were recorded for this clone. This chain's CDR3 is CAISDRMGQNTEAFF. The CDR3 bases are TGTGCCATCAGTGATCGGATGGGACAGAACACTGAAGCTTTCTTT. The rearrangement uses TRBV10-3 and TRBJ1-1; a possible D gene is TRBD1 (6 bases). This CDR3 comprises 15 residues. Germline values: CDR1 ENHRY, CDR2 SYGVKD. Trimming pared 3 bases from V and 1 base from J, leaving 12 bases between.

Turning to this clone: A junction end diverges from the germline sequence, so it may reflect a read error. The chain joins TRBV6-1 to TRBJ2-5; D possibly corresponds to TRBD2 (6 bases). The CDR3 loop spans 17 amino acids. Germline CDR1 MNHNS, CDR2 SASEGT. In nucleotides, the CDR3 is TGTGCCAGCAGTCAAGCCAGAATCGGGACTGCACAAGAGACCCAGTACTTC. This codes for CASSQARIGTAQETQYF.

The chain's CDR3 is CASSPPGTGGETQYF. Here the CDR3 DNA reads TGTGCCAGCAGCCCTCCCGGGACAGGGGGGGAGACCCAGTACTTC. This chain links TRBV7-2 with TRBJ2-5, with TRBD1 matching 11 bases. The trim removed 5 bases at V and 5 bases at J, leaving 7 bases unmatched. CDR1 is SGHTA and CDR2 is FQGNSA in the germline V gene. The CDR3 length is 15 residues.

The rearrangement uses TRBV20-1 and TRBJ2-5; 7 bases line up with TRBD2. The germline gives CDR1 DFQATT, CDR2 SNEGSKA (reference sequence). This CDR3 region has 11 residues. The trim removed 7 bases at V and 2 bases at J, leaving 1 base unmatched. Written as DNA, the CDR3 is TGCAGTGGAGCGGGGCAAGAGACCCAGTACTTC. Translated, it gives CSGAGQETQYF.

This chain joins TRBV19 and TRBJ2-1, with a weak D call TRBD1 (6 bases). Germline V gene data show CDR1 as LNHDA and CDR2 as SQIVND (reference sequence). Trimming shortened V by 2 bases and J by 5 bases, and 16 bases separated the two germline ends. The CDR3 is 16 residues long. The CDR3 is CASSINGATGNNEQFF. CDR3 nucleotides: TGTGCCAGTAGTATAAACGGGGCAACAGGGAACAATGAGCAGTTCTTC. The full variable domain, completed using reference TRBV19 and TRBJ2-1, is DGGITQSPKYLFRKEGQNVTLSCEQNLNHDAMYWYRQDPGQGLRLIYYSQIVNDFQKGDIAEGYSVSREKKESFPLTVTSAQKNPTAFYLCASSINGATGNNEQFFGPGTRLTVL.

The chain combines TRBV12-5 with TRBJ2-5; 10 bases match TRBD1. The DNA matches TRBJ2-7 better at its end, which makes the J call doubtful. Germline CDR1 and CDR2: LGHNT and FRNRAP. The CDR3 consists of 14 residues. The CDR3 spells CASAKWDRGYEQYF. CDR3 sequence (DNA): TGTGCTAGTGCCAAATGGGACAGGGGCTACGAGCAGTACTTC.

CDR3 DNA: TGTGCCAGCAGCTTCCAGTCTGCAACTAATGAAAAACTGTTTTTT. It specifies CASSFQSATNEKLFF. The chain carries TRBV7-8 and TRBJ1-4; D not resolved. CDR1 and CDR2 from the germline V gene are SGHVS and FQNEAQ. The ends were cut back, 3 bases at V and 0 bases at J, with 8 bases in the middle. This CDR3 has 15 residues.